This TCR beta chain derives from a study of shared clonotypes between healthy human individuals. Per the germline V gene, CDR1 is SEHNR and CDR2 is FQNEAQ (reference sequence). Trimming shortened V by 0 bases and J by 5 bases, and 14 bases separated the two germline ends. This CDR3 is 15 amino acids long. The protocol was immunoSEQ multiplex PCR, while the TCRdb copy is restricted to in-frame clones and leaves out a portion. In the table there are more than 500,000 clones, roughly 95% of which are singletons. This clone was observed once. The sequence came from a woman younger than 45 in good health. Sequenced input: naive CD4+ T cells sorted from blood. Subset described: CD45RA+ positively selected. The rearrangement links TRBV7-9 to TRBJ2-7; D is perhaps TRBD2 (6 bases). CDR3 sequence reads: CASSLASAGRHEQYF. The CDR3 bases are TGTGCCAGCAGCTTAGCTTCGGCAGGGAGGCACGAGCAGTACTTC.